The 27 T cell receptor beta chains listed next were all sequenced from one sample in a study of glioma-infiltrating T cells. Using RNA template, CDR3s of TCR alpha and beta were amplified with iRepertoire arm-PCR. Each CDR3 protein gets one entry after TCRdb re-called the multiplex PCR reads with MiXCR. The sample records roughly 120,000 distinct CDR3 sequences, less than 30% being singletons. The sample was glioma tissue, nonneoplastic brain tissue, or PBMCs (not recorded which). These receptors were obtained from a human donor with low-grade glioma or glioblastoma, undergoing nonglioma brain surgery, or in good health (not recorded which).

For this clonotype: Given a much more abundant clone one base away, this may be a read error. The gene calls are TRBV24-1 and TRBJ2-7, with 7 bases lining up with TRBD2. Germline V gene data show CDR1 as KGHDR and CDR2 as SFDVKD. The CDR3 spans 14 residues. The CDR3 spells CATSDRLDRGEQNF. CDR3 DNA sequence: TGTGCCACCAGTGATCGACTAGACCGGGGGGAGCAGAACTTC.

A single count supports this clonotype. This may be a read error, as it is one base from a much larger clone. The rearrangement joins TRBV28 to TRBJ1-1, with D unresolved. Germline V gene sequence: CDR1 MDHEN, CDR2 SYDVKM. CDR3 length: 15 amino acids. CDR3 nucleotide sequence: TGTGCCAGCAGCAGCCCACGCCACTTGAACACTGAAACTTTCTTT. This sequence encodes CASSSPRHLNTETFF.

This clonotype showed up many times. The chain uses TRBV10-3 and TRBJ1-1; TRBD1 matches at 7 bases. V was clipped by 7 bases and J by 4 bases; unmatched bases: 12. Germline loops: CDR1 ENHRY, CDR2 SYGVKD. The CDR3 consists of 15 residues. DNA for the CDR3: TGTGCCATCACTCAAGCCCACAGGGGAGGCACTGAAGCTTTCTTT. Translating gives CAITQAHRGGTEAFF.

Note on this clonotype: This may be a read error: a much more frequent sequence differs by one nucleotide. J is TRBJ2-7 and V is TRBV18; possibly TRBD2 for D (6 bases). The CDR3 length is 14 residues. Looked up from germline, CDR1 is KGHSH and CDR2 is LQKENI. CDR3 region: CASSPPGTPYKQYF. The CDR3 DNA reads TGTGCCAGCTCACCACCCGGGACTCCCTACAAGCAGTACTTC.

In this sample, this clonotype turned up once. Because the CDR3's place on the DNA is in doubt, the DNA is left out and the CDR3 is given as listed by TCRdb. The chain carries TRBV5-6 and TRBJ2-7; TRBD2 is the table's D call, not checked against the DNA. The CDR3 is made up of 23 amino acids, end residues included. CDR1 SGHDT and CDR2 YYEEEE come from the germline V gene. The CDR3 spells CASSFYICSARDLRVAGVNEQYF.

This clonotype was counted many times. The chain couples TRBV7-2 to TRBJ1-5; TRBD1 matches at 9 bases. Germline lookup yields CDR1 SGHTA and CDR2 FQGNSA. V lost 5 bases, J lost 7 bases, and 12 bases stayed unmatched. CDR3 length equals 16 residues. The CDR3 DNA reads as TGTGCCAGCAGCCCGGGGACAGGGCGGCTGATACAGCCCCAGCATTTT. Protein product: CASSPGTGRLIQPQHF.

This clonotype was seen at least ten times. V and J are TRBV11-2 and TRBJ2-4; 8 bases line up with TRBD2. V was pared by 7 bases and J by 1 base, with 15 bases of the junction left unmatched. This CDR3 has 18 residues. The germline V gene encodes CDR1 SGHAT and CDR2 FQNNGV. The CDR3: CASTYREGPPDAKNIQYF. The CDR3 coding sequence is TGTGCCAGCACCTATCGGGAGGGGCCCCCTGACGCCAAAAACATTCAGTACTTC.

The table lists this clonotype with many counts. The chain recombines TRBV9 with TRBJ1-2; D unresolved. The germline V and J ends were trimmed by 2 bases and 1 base, with 6 bases remaining between them. The CDR3 spans 13 residues. CDR1 SGDLS and CDR2 YYNGEE come from the germline V gene. The CDR3: CASSVDRNYGYTF. In DNA form, the CDR3 reads TGTGCCAGCAGCGTCGACCGTAACTATGGCTACACCTTC.

Comments on this clonotype: This CDR3 fails to terminate in the conserved phenylalanine or tryptophan, so it likely reflects a read error. The chain has TRBV6-2 or TRBV6-3 and TRBJ1-3, with D uncertain. This CDR3 contains 12 residues. Germline values: CDR1 MNHEY, CDR2 SVGEGT. V shed 5 bases and J shed 3 bases, with 5 bases lying between them. The CDR3 DNA reads TGTGCCAGCAGTACCATTGGAAACACCATATATTGT. It encodes CASSTIGNTIYC.

In this sample, this clonotype turned up many times. The chain combines TRBV7-8 with TRBJ1-5; possibly TRBD1 for D (5 bases). Germline V gives CDR1 SGHVS, CDR2 FQNEAQ. This CDR3 spans 14 amino acids. V was pared by 3 bases and J by 5 bases, with 11 bases between. The CDR3 is CASSFRESDQPQHF. As DNA, the CDR3 is TGTGCCAGCAGCTTCAGGGAAAGCGATCAGCCCCAGCATTTT.

The V and J genes are TRBV29-1 and TRBJ1-6, with 12 bases fitting TRBD1. This CDR3 comprises 13 residues. CDR1 and CDR2 (germline): SQVTM, ANQGSEA. The trim removed 5 bases at V and 12 bases at J, leaving 5 bases unmatched. DNA of the CDR3: TGCAGCGTTCGGGACAGGGGGCGGGAACCCCTCCACTTT. Amino acids: CSVRDRGREPLHF.

Ten or more counts support this clonotype. The chain combines TRBV28 with TRBJ1-2, with D uncertain. The CDR3 is 12 amino acids. V was cut by 4 bases and J by 0 bases, with 3 bases left in between. CDR1 and CDR2 from the germline V gene are MDHEN and SYDVKM. Here the CDR3 reads CASSSTNYGYTF. In DNA form, the CDR3 reads TGTGCCAGCAGTTCGACTAACTATGGCTACACCTTC.

On this clonotype: This clone may be a read error of a much larger clone one base away. In this CDR3 the conserved last residue, phenylalanine or tryptophan, is missing, so a read error is likely. The chain uses TRBV29-1 and TRBJ1-1, with 7 bases lining up with TRBD1. Looked up from germline, CDR1 is SQVTM and CDR2 is ANQGSEA. This CDR3 has 12 amino acids. Trimming at V came to 7 bases and at J to 4 bases, leaving 6 bases not matched to a gene. CDR3 residues: CSGQQGSTEAFL. The CDR3 DNA reads TGCAGCGGTCAACAGGGGTCCACTGAAGCTTTCCTT.

This clonotype was counted between two and nine times. The chain is built from TRBV4-3 and TRBJ2-7; TRBD1 aligns across 10 bases. The germline CDR1 and CDR2 sequences are LGHNA and YSLEER. Losses at the gene ends were 0 bases for V and 3 bases for J; bases not matched to a gene: 8. CDR3 size: 17 residues. The CDR3 coding sequence is TGCGCCAGCAGCCAAGATATCGGGACAGGGGACGGCTACGAGCAGTACTTC. Residues: CASSQDIGTGDGYEQYF.

With respect to this clonotype: At one end, the junction sequence differs from germline, possibly due to a read error. The V call is TRBV12-3 or TRBV12-4, the J call TRBJ1-1; unclear D gene. The CDR3 contains 12 residues. CDR3 nucleotides: TGTGCCAGCAGTTTTCGGCAATTTGAAGCTTCCTTT. It specifies CASSFRQFEASF.

This clonotype was seen repeatedly, ten times or more. The chain recombines TRBV10-3 with TRBJ2-5; possibly TRBD2 for D (6 bases). Germline CDR1 ENHRY, CDR2 SYGVKD. This CDR3 has 13 residues. Trimming removed 11 bases from V and 4 bases from J, with 17 bases in between. The CDR3: CASLDLEGETQYF. The CDR3 DNA is TGTGCCTCCCTGGACCTGGAGGGAGAGACCCAGTACTTC.

V gene TRBV14 combines with J gene TRBJ1-6; D call uncertain. V gave up 4 bases and J gave up 0 bases, with 10 bases separating them. In germline, CDR1 is SGHDN, CDR2 FVKESK. The CDR3 spans 16 residues. CDR3 amino acids: CASSPREGSYNSPLHF. As DNA, the CDR3 is TGTGCCAGCAGCCCAAGAGAGGGCTCCTATAATTCACCCCTCCACTTT.

About this clonotype itself: This may stem from a read error, because a much larger clone lies one nucleotide away. The CDR3 does not close with the conserved phenylalanine or tryptophan, likely indicating a read error. The rearrangement uses TRBV5-1 and TRBJ2-7; weak D call: TRBD1 (6 bases). Germline V gene lookup returns CDR1 SGHRS and CDR2 YFSETQ. The CDR3 has 15 residues. Deletions cut 2 bases from V and 2 bases from J, with 14 bases between. The CDR3 coding sequence is TGCGCCAGCAGCTTTCACAGGGAAGGGGCCTACGAGCAGTACTTA. Translation: CASSFHREGAYEQYL.

The CDR3 sequence is CASSQDPGTFYEQYF. The CDR3 DNA is TGTGCCAGCAGCCAAGATCCAGGGACCTTCTACGAGCAGTACTTC. This chain connects TRBV3-1 to TRBJ2-7; the D gene could be TRBD1 or TRBD2 (5 bases each). The CDR3 is 15 residues long. V was trimmed by 0 bases and J by 3 bases, leaving 12 bases between them. Germline CDR1 reads LGHDT; CDR2 reads YNNKEL (reference sequence).

V is TRBV24-1 and J is TRBJ2-1, with D tentatively TRBD1 (7 bases). This CDR3 spans 15 amino acids. V lost 1 base to trimming and J lost 6 bases, with 12 bases between them. Looked up from germline, CDR1 is KGHDR and CDR2 is SFDVKD. The CDR3 DNA is TGTGCCACCAGTGATTTCGGGCAGGGGGGCAATGAGCAGTTCTTC. This encodes CATSDFGQGGNEQFF.

This clonotype was counted ten times or more. The chain joins TRBV6-2 or TRBV6-3 to TRBJ2-3, with 8 bases aligning to TRBD1. The germline V gene encodes CDR1 MNHEY and CDR2 SVGEGT. The CDR3 runs to 14 residues. V lost 7 bases and J lost 5; bases outside the gene matches: 8. The CDR3: CASIPRGQGDTQYF. In DNA, the CDR3 is TGTGCCAGCATCCCCAGGGGGCAGGGAGATACGCAGTATTTT.

The V and J genes are TRBV6-1 and TRBJ2-3; TRBD1 is a possible D gene (6 bases). Germline V gives CDR1 MNHNS, CDR2 SASEGT. Trimming shortened V by 10 bases and J by 0 bases, and 17 bases separated the two germline ends. This CDR3 spans 15 amino acids. The CDR3 DNA is TGTGCCACCCAGGATACCGGACAGAGCACAGATACGCAGTATTTT. It codes for CATQDTGQSTDTQYF.

This clonotype showed up many times. The chain employs TRBV29-1 and TRBJ1-3, with D tentatively TRBD1 (6 bases). CDR1 is SQVTM and CDR2 is ANQGSEA in the germline V gene. CDR3 length equals 14 residues. Deletions cut 5 bases from V and 2 bases from J, with 13 bases between. For the CDR3, the DNA is TGCAGCGTTCAGGGGACAAACGCTGGAAACACCATATATTTT. Translating gives CSVQGTNAGNTIYF.

In this sample, this clonotype turned up many times. The V call is TRBV7-2, the J call TRBJ1-2; a weak D match, TRBD1 (6 bases). Deletions cut 5 bases from V and 8 bases from J, with 15 bases between. The CDR3 totals 13 residues. From germline, CDR1 is SGHTA and CDR2 FQGNSA. The CDR3 DNA is TGTGCCAGCAGCGCGATCAGGGGAGGCGGCTACACCTTC. It is translated as CASSAIRGGGYTF.

The table lists this clonotype with many counts. The gene calls are TRBV6-2 or TRBV6-3 and TRBJ2-7; D may match TRBD1 or TRBD2 (5 bases each). Germline assignment: CDR1 MNHEY and CDR2 SVGEGT. There are 16 residues in the CDR3. V dropped 4 bases and J dropped 4 bases, with 20 bases sitting between them. The CDR3 DNA reads as TGTGCCAGCAGTTCGTCGACATGGCCTGGGGGTTACGAGCAGTACTTC. As protein: CASSSSTWPGGYEQYF.

Points on this clonotype: The junction shows a germline mismatch at one end, possibly a read error. The chain employs TRBV7-4 and TRBJ2-7, with 10 nucleotides matching TRBD1. Germline values: CDR1 SGHVT, CDR2 SQSDAQ. The CDR3 has 15 residues. Written as DNA, the CDR3 is TGTGCAAGCAGCTTAGAAGGGACAGGGGTCTATGAACAGTACTTC. Protein: CASSLEGTGVYEQYF. Full variable domain (remainder filled in from reference TRBV7-4 and TRBJ2-7): GAGVSQSPRYKVAKRGRDVALRCDSISGHVTLYWYRQTLGQGSEVLTYSQSDAQRDKSGRPSGRFSAERPERSVSTLKIQRTEQGDSAVYLCASSLEGTGVYEQYFGPGTRLTVT.

This chain joins TRBV30 and TRBJ2-3; maybe TRBD2 (6 bases). Between the trimmed V and J ends, which lost 0 bases and 4 bases, there was a span of 11 bases. Germline V gene lookup returns CDR1 GTSNPN and CDR2 SVGIG (reference sequence). The CDR3 has 14 amino acids. The CDR3 nucleotides are TGTGCCTGGAGTGTATACGGGAGCGCAGATACGCAGTATTTT. Residues: CAWSVYGSADTQYF.